Below, one T cell receptor beta chain is given with its context. Its antigen is not known. The length of the CDR3 is 12 residues. CDR1 is MGHRA and CDR2 is YSYEKL in the germline V gene. V lost 1 base and J 5 bases, leaving 5 bases between the germline ends. Method: immunoSEQ multiplex PCR; TCRdb's copy keeps in-frame clones and lacks some. The table records tens of thousands of clones, about 90% of them present only once. This sample is drawn from a study of T cell responses to AZD1222 COVID-19 vaccine. General study results and limits: Most donors were white British and more were female, and clonal diversity was possibly underestimated. Repertoires were obtained solely post-peak T cell response. When two AZD1222 doses had been given, Spike-specific TCR breadth and depth rose.

The sequence was obtained from an adult who received the AZD1222 COVID-19 vaccine. The rearrangement uses TRBV4-1 and TRBJ2-5, with D unresolved. The sequencing used peripheral blood, collected 28 days after the second AZD1222 dose. The CDR3 nucleotides are TGCGCCAGCAGCCAAGTGGCGGAGACCCAGTACTTC. Its protein is CASSQVAETQYF.